This T cell receptor (beta chain) emerged from a study of neurological immune-mediated disorders. Study background: Of approximately 35 multiple sclerosis patients, some 31 were relapsing-remitting and 3 secondary progressive.

Study-level findings and limits: HTLV-1-associated myelopathy showed the most TCR clonal expansion; multiple sclerosis the least, below healthy controls. Expanded clones shared no CDR3 amino acid sequences across subjects, suggesting private repertoires in all groups.

MiXCR was run by TCRdb on the 5' RACE reads, yielding one entry per CDR3 protein. This sample has around 130,000 distinct CDR3 sequences, with about 3.4% found just once. 2 million PBMCs stored at -80 C were the source of the unsorted libraries. The table lists this clonotype with many counts. Its specificity is unknown. The CDR3 loop spans 13 amino acids. The V gene lost 6 bases and the J gene lost 0 bases, with 11 bases spanning the gap. Germline V gene data show CDR1 as SQVTM and CDR2 as ANQGSEA. The sequenced sample was PBMCs. This clonotype was sampled from a woman aged 25 to 39 with multiple sclerosis. The chain recombines TRBV29-1 with TRBJ1-1; weak D call: TRBD1 (6 bases). The DNA for the CDR3 is TGCAGCGTGGGAGGACAGTTGAACACTGAAGCTTTCTTT. It yields the protein CSVGGQLNTEAFF.